Listed here are 15 T cell receptor beta chains from one sample, sequenced in a study of spatial heterogeneity in lung cancer. Documented time point: sample taken at primary tumor resection. Frozen PBMC, nontumor lung or tumor provided whole RNA, which was sequenced unsorted. TCRdb ran MiXCR on the 5' RACE reads and lists one entry per CDR3 protein. This sample carries about 44,000 distinct CDR3 sequences, about 13% of them seen once, and the ten largest clones take about 57%. Source: PBMCs, taken at surgery. The source of these receptors is a male donor with early-stage non-small cell lung cancer.

This clonotype was recorded a few times. The V gene is TRBV12-3 or TRBV12-4, the J gene TRBJ1-2; D gene uncertain. V was cut by 0 bases and J by 6 bases, with 5 bases left in between. CDR3 length: 12 residues. The CDR3: CASSLAGHGYTF. The CDR3, as DNA: TGTGCCAGCAGTTTAGCAGGGCATGGCTACACCTTC.

This clonotype has ten or more counts. The V call is TRBV19, the J call TRBJ1-1, with D possibly being TRBD1 (5 bases). The CDR3 contains 15 residues. V was trimmed by 1 base and J by 3 bases, leaving 12 bases between them. Per the germline V gene, CDR1 is LNHDA and CDR2 is SQIVND (reference sequence). DNA of the CDR3: TGTGCCAGTAGTATAGCCGGGACGGGATACACTGAAGCTTTCTTT. This translates into CASSIAGTGYTEAFF.

This chain uses TRBV12-3 or TRBV12-4 with TRBJ2-7; D may be TRBD2 (6 bases). The CDR3 has 14 residues. V dropped 4 bases and J dropped 4 bases, with 14 bases sitting between them. For the CDR3, the DNA is TGTGCCAGCAGTTACGCGGGACGGAGTTACGAGCAGTACTTC. This translates into CASSYAGRSYEQYF.

This clonotype was counted at least ten times. CDR3 sequence reads: CASSLVVTDTQYF. DNA for the CDR3: TGTGCCAGCAGCCTGGTAGTCACAGATACGCAGTATTTT. V usage is TRBV14 and J usage is TRBJ2-3; D remains ambiguous. V was trimmed by 4 bases and J by 2 bases, leaving 7 bases between them. CDR1 and CDR2 from the germline V gene are SGHDN and FVKESK. The CDR3 sequence is 13 residues long.

CDR3 nucleotide sequence: TGCAGTTACCACGAGGGTGTCAAAAACATTCAGTACTTC. Amino acids: CSYHEGVKNIQYF. The J gene is TRBJ2-4, the V gene TRBV20-1, with a tentative D call TRBD2 (5 bases). The CDR3 is 13 amino acids. V lost 8 bases, J lost 3 bases, and 14 bases lay in between. CDR1 DFQATT and CDR2 SNEGSKA come from the germline V gene (reference sequence).

The V call is TRBV7-9, the J call TRBJ2-2, with D perhaps matching TRBD2 (5 bases). Trimming removed 1 base at V and 4 bases at J, with 10 bases between. Germline CDR1 SEHNR, CDR2 FQNEAQ (reference sequence). The CDR3 consists of 15 residues. This CDR3 is CASSLVGAVTGELFF. The CDR3 nucleotides are TGTGCCAGCAGCTTAGTTGGAGCGGTCACCGGGGAGCTGTTTTTT. Together with reference TRBV7-9 and TRBJ2-2, the CDR3 gives the full variable domain: DTGVSQNPRHKITKRGQNVTFRCDPISEHNRLYWYRQTLGQGPEFLTYFQNEAQLEKSRLLSDRFSAERPKGSFSTLEIQRTEQGDSAMYLCASSLVGAVTGELFFGEGSRLTVL.

The chain uses TRBV6-5 and TRBJ2-7; D is perhaps TRBD1 (5 bases). The CDR3 totals 13 residues. Trimming pared 0 bases from V and 5 bases from J, leaving 8 bases between. In germline, CDR1 is MNHEY, CDR2 SVGAGI. In DNA form, the CDR3 reads TGTGCCAGCAGTTACTCGTTAGGGGACGAGCAGTACTTC. Amino acids: CASSYSLGDEQYF.

The rearrangement links TRBV11-2 to TRBJ2-7, with TRBD1 identical over 10 bases. V dropped 6 bases and J dropped 3; count of bases not matched to a gene: 2. This CDR3 region has 13 residues. Germline V gives CDR1 SGHAT, CDR2 FQNNGV. The CDR3 nucleotides read TGTGCCAGCAGGAGGACAGGGGGCTACGAGCAGTACTTC. Translation gives CASRRTGGYEQYF.

A word on this clonotype: A junction boundary mismatches the germline segment, possibly from a read error. The rearrangement uses TRBV7-7 and TRBJ2-2; 10 bases align to TRBD1. Germline V gene lookup returns CDR1 SSHAT and CDR2 FNYEAQ (reference sequence). This CDR3 contains 17 residues. CDR3 region: CASSPLGQGTNTGELFF. CDR3 nucleotide sequence: TGTGCTAGCAGCCCACTGGGACAGGGGACTAACACCGGGGAGCTGTTTTTT.

In its sample, this clonotype was seen a few times. The DNA for the CDR3 is TGTGCCAGCAGCTTAGATCGGCAGGGGGCGACGGCCGGGGAGCTGTTTTTT. Amino acid sequence: CASSLDRQGATAGELFF. The chain employs TRBV7-2 and TRBJ2-2; 8 bases are shared with TRBD1. Per germline, CDR1 SGHTA and CDR2 FQGNSA. Germline trimming cut 1 base from V and 6 bases from J; bases unmatched to any gene: 10. The CDR3 spans 17 residues.

This clonotype was counted ten times or more. The V gene is TRBV2, the J gene TRBJ2-7; D ambiguous. The germline V gene has CDR1 SNHLY and CDR2 FYNNEI. The CDR3 is 12 residues long. V lost 7 bases to trimming and J lost 4 bases, with 11 bases between them. The CDR3 region is CASTARRYEQYF. The CDR3 nucleotides read TGTGCCAGCACCGCACGCAGGTACGAGCAGTACTTC.

This clonotype was seen repeatedly, ten times or more. V and J are TRBV20-1 and TRBJ2-5, with no clear D. Trimming took off 5 bases at V and 5 bases at J, with 24 bases between the two ends. The CDR3 runs to 16 residues. Germline V lookup: CDR1 DFQATT, CDR2 SNEGSKA (reference sequence). The CDR3 region has the DNA TGCAGTGCTGGGAAACCTCGGGCTCGACCGCGGGAGACCCAGTACTTC. Translated, it gives CSAGKPRARPRETQYF.

The chain recombines TRBV10-3 with TRBJ2-7, with TRBD1 identical over 8 bases. Germline V gene sequence: CDR1 ENHRY, CDR2 SYGVKD. V lost 6 bases to trimming and J lost 6 bases; unmatched junction nucleotides: 4. The CDR3 extends over 12 amino acids. The CDR3, as DNA: TGTGCCATCAGCAGGGACAGGAGCGAGCAGTACTTC. Protein sequence: CAISRDRSEQYF.

This chain links TRBV28 with TRBJ1-6, with 9 bases that match TRBD1. The CDR3 is 16 amino acids. V lost 0 bases and J lost 6; bases outside the gene matches: 3. Germline CDR1 MDHEN, CDR2 SYDVKM. The CDR3 is CASSLWVGQGNSPLHF. DNA for the CDR3: TGTGCCAGCAGTTTATGGGTGGGACAGGGTAATTCACCCCTCCACTTT.

In its sample, this clonotype was seen a few times. The CDR3 nucleotides are TGCAGCGTTGCGAGAGAGGGGGCCACTGAAGCTTTCTTT. This codes for CSVAREGATEAFF. The V gene is TRBV29-1, the J gene TRBJ1-1; 7 nucleotides line up with TRBD1. CDR3 length: 13 residues. After removal of 4 bases from V and 4 bases from J, the junction contained 6 bases not matched to a gene. In germline, CDR1 is SQVTM, CDR2 ANQGSEA.